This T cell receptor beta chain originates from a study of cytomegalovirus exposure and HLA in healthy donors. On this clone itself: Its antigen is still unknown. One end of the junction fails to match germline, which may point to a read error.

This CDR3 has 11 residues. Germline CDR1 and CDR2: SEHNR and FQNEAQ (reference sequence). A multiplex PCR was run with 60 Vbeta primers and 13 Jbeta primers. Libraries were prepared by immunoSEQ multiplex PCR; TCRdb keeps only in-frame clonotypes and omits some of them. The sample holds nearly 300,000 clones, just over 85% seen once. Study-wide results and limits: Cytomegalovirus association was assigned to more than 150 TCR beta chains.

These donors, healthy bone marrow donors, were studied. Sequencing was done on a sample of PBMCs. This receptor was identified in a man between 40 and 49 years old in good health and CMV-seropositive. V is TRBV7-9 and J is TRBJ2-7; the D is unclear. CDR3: CSSSFLYEQYF. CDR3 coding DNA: TGTTCCAGCAGCTTCCTATACGAGCAGTACTTC.